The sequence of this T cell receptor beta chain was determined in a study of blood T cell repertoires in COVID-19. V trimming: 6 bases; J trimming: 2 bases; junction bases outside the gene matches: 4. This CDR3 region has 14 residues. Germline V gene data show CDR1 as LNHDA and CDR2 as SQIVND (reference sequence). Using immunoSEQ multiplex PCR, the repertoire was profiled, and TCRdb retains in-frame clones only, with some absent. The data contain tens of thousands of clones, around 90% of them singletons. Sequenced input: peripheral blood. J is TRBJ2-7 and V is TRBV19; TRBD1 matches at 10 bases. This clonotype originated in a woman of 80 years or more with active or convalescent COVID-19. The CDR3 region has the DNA TGTGCCAGTAGCCCCGGGACAGGGGCCTACGAGCAGTACTTC. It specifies CASSPGTGAYEQYF.